This TCR beta chain stems from a study of Ad26.COV2.S vaccination and SARS-CoV-2 variants. CDR1 and CDR2 (germline): SGHAT, FQNNGV. The V segment lost 3 bases and the J segment 3 bases; nucleotides outside the gene matches: 7. This CDR3 contains 16 residues. Measured with immunoSEQ multiplex PCR; TCRdb has only the in-frame clones, and not every one. The table has roughly 350,000 clones, roughly nine tenths seen once. As to treatment: 19 received Ad26.COV2.S at low or high dose, single or two shots; about 5 received placebo; per-sample allocation not given. After the first vaccine or placebo injection, samples were drawn on day 63. It was an adult aged 18-55 years in Boston who was the donor. With respect to this clone: Its antigen is unidentified.

Study-wide points: Spike-specific TCR breadth was greater after Ad26.COV2.S than placebo.

This sequence originates from a person aged 18-60 years who received the Ad26.COV2.S COVID-19 vaccine or a placebo. The sample consisted of peripheral blood, taken in a trial of Ad26.COV2.S vaccine versus placebo. The chain couples TRBV11-2 to TRBJ2-3, with TRBD2 matching over 9 bases. DNA of the CDR3: TGTGCCAGCAGCTTCCCGGGCGGGGGGGCGACAGATACGCAGTATTTT. Its protein is CASSFPGGGATDTQYF.